The clone carrying this T cell receptor beta chain was counted a few times. Its matching antigen is unknown. With 0 bases clipped from V and 5 bases from J, the junction kept 7 bases outside the gene matches. Per germline, CDR1 SGHKS and CDR2 YYEKEE (reference sequence). The CDR3 consists of 17 residues. The sample is drawn from a study of T-cell reconstitution after alpha-beta-depleted transplantation in children. Study findings and constraints: Once a year had passed after transplant, T-cell counts and diversity came mostly from newly produced T cells. There were some patients whose high TCRbeta diversity at day 60 came from surviving recipient T cells and thymic progenitors.

This sample's TCRbeta library carried unique molecular identifier barcodes. TCRdb reprocessed the PCR reads with MiXCR, giving one entry per CDR3 protein. The sample has under 850,000 distinct CDR3 sequences, about an eighth seen once. The chain combines TRBV5-5 with TRBJ2-2, with 10 bases that match TRBD2. Sequenced material: PBMCs, taken before TCRalphabeta/CD19-depleted stem cell transplant. The source of this sequence is a girl aged 2-10 years with congenital amegakaryocytic thrombocytopenia, due to receive a stem cell transplant. The CDR3 bases are TGTGCCAGCAGCTTGGCGTCTAGCGGGAGTCCGACCGGGGAGCTGTTTTTT. This translates into CASSLASSGSPTGELFF. The full variable domain, with the rest looked up from reference TRBV5-5 and TRBJ2-2, is DAGVTQSPTHLIKTRGQQVTLRCSPISGHKSVSWYQQVLGQGPQFIFQYYEKEERGRGNFPDRFSARQFPNYSSELNVNALLLGDSALYLCASSLASSGSPTGELFFGEGSRLTVL.